This T cell receptor beta chain is drawn from a study of blood T cell repertoires in COVID-19. Sequencing was performed with immunoSEQ multiplex PCR; in TCRdb, only in-frame clones are kept and a portion is missing. This sample has 330,000 or so clones, with 92% found just once. The specimen was PBMCs or T cells enriched from blood (not recorded which). This TCR derives from a woman between 25 and 40 years old who had recovered from COVID-19.

The CDR3 here is CASSLSTLAGSSYNEQFF. For the CDR3, the DNA is TGTGCCAGCAGCTTGTCCACACTAGCGGGGAGCTCCTACAATGAGCAGTTCTTC. This rearrangement joins TRBV5-4 to TRBJ2-1; 10 nucleotides match TRBD2. V lost 1 base, J lost 0 bases, and 7 bases stayed unmatched. Germline values: CDR1 SGHNT, CDR2 YYREEE (reference sequence). The CDR3 totals 18 residues.